Each of the 7 T cell receptor beta chains below was sequenced from the same sample in a study of T cells in Graves' hyperthyroidism and ophthalmopathy. Researchers took RNA transcripts and amplified the TCR beta CDR3 regions from them. During a first-round RT-PCR of the TCR CDR3, the HTBI primer set was used. TCRdb processed the multiplex PCR reads anew with MiXCR; each CDR3 protein has one entry. The table lists 500,000 to 750,000 distinct CDR3 sequences, 14% of them singletons. The sample consisted of blood. The receptors come from a young woman with Graves' ophthalmopathy.

The J gene is TRBJ1-5, the V gene TRBV19; D may be TRBD1 (5 bases). V dropped 3 bases and J dropped 6 bases, with 12 bases sitting between them. This CDR3 contains 14 residues. From germline, CDR1 is LNHDA and CDR2 SQIVND (reference sequence). This CDR3 reads CASSIKQVGQPQHF. The CDR3 coding sequence is TGTGCCAGTAGTATCAAACAGGTGGGTCAGCCCCAGCATTTT.

The gene calls are TRBV7-3 and TRBJ1-2; D perhaps matches TRBD1 (5 bases). V was clipped by 2 bases and J by 8 bases, with 12 bases between them. This CDR3 contains 13 residues. Germline V CDR1 and CDR2: SGHTA, FQGTGA. The CDR3 spells CASSLWAGNGYTF. CDR3 nucleotides: TGTGCCAGCAGCTTATGGGCAGGGAACGGCTACACCTTC.

This clonotype has a handful of counts. J is TRBJ2-1 and V is TRBV28; TRBD2 agrees at 9 bases. The germline CDR1 and CDR2 sequences are MDHEN and SYDVKM. The CDR3 has 14 amino acids. V dropped 7 bases and J dropped 8; count of bases not matched to a gene: 9. The CDR3 is CASKIAGVRYEQFF. CDR3 coding DNA: TGTGCCAGCAAGATAGCGGGAGTTCGCTATGAGCAGTTCTTC. Filled out from reference TRBV28 and TRBJ2-1, the complete variable domain reads DVKVTQSSRYLVKRTGEKVFLECVQDMDHENMFWYRQDPGLGLRLIYFSYDVKMKEKGDIPEGYSVSREKKERFSLILESASTNQTSMYLCASKIAGVRYEQFFGPGTRLTVL.

The genes are TRBV9 and TRBJ1-6; tentatively, D is TRBD1 (5 bases). V dropped 0 bases and J dropped 0 bases, with 19 bases sitting between them. There are 20 residues in the CDR3. CDR1 and CDR2 from the germline V gene are SGDLS and YYNGEE. The CDR3, as DNA: TGTGCCAGCAGCGTAGAGAGGAAGGGGAGAGGGAGCTCCTATAATTCACCCCTCCACTTT. This translates into CASSVERKGRGSSYNSPLHF.

The chain uses TRBV15 and TRBJ1-4, with D maybe TRBD1 (5 bases). Germline V CDR1 and CDR2: LNHNV, YYDKDF (reference sequence). The CDR3 totals 16 residues. Between the trimmed V and J ends, which lost 6 bases and 3 bases, there was a span of 17 bases. The CDR3 sequence is CATRRQTIAANEKLFF. DNA of the CDR3: TGTGCCACCAGGAGACAGACGATTGCAGCTAATGAAAAACTGTTTTTT. Full variable domain (remainder filled in from reference TRBV15 and TRBJ1-4): DAMVIQNPRYQVTQFGKPVTLSCSQTLNHNVMYWYQQKSSQAPKLLFHYYDKDFNNEADTPDNFQSRRPNTSFCFLDIRSPGLGDTAMYLCATRRQTIAANEKLFFGSGTQLSVL.

In this sample, this clonotype turned up a few times. V is TRBV4-3 and J is TRBJ2-7; 7 nucleotides agree with TRBD2. With 2 bases clipped from V and 3 bases from J, the junction kept 7 bases outside the gene matches. This CDR3 spans 15 amino acids. Germline CDR1 and CDR2: LGHNA and YSLEER. The CDR3 is CASSQNRDYNYEQYF. The CDR3 nucleotides read TGCGCCAGCAGCCAAAACCGGGACTACAACTACGAGCAGTACTTC.

This clonotype was counted ten times or more. J is TRBJ1-2 and V is TRBV7-9; D ambiguous. This CDR3 comprises 13 residues. Trimming removed 0 bases at V and 5 bases at J, with 7 bases between. Germline CDR1 reads SEHNR; CDR2 reads FQNEAQ (reference sequence). In nucleotides, the CDR3 is TGTGCCAGCAGCTTAGCCGACGGATATGGCTACACCTTC. This codes for CASSLADGYGYTF. The complete variable domain, with remaining parts taken from reference TRBV7-9 and TRBJ1-2, reads DTGVSQNPRHKITKRGQNVTFRCDPISEHNRLYWYRQTLGQGPEFLTYFQNEAQLEKSRLLSDRFSAERPKGSFSTLEIQRTEQGDSAMYLCASSLADGYGYTFGSGTRLTVV.